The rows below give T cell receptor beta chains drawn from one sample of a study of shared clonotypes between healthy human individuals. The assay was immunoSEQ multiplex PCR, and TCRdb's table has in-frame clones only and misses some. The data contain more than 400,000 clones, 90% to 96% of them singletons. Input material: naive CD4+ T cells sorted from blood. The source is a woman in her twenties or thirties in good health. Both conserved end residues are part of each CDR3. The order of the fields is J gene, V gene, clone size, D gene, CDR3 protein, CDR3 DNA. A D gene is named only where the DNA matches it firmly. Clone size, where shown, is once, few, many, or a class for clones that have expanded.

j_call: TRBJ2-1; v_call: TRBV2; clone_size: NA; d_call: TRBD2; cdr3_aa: CASSYGLAGTDEQFF; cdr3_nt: TGTGCCAGCAGTTACGGACTAGCGGGAACGGATGAGCAGTTCTTC
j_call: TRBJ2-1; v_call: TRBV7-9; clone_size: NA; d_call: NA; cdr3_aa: CASSVSGLFNEQFF; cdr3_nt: TGTGCCAGCAGCGTAAGCGGACTCTTCAATGAGCAGTTCTTC
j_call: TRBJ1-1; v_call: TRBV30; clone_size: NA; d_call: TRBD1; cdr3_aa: CAWSKGADGSEAFF; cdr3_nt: TGTGCCTGGAGCAAGGGGGCGGATGGCTCTGAAGCTTTCTTT
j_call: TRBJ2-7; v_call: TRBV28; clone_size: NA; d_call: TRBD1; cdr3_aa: CASSFDGTGGREQYF; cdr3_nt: TGTGCCAGCAGTTTCGACGGGACAGGGGGTCGGGAGCAGTACTTC
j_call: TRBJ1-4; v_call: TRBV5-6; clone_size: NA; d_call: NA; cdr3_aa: CASSSFFNEKLFF; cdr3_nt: TGTGCCAGCAGCTCCTTCTTTAATGAAAAACTGTTTTTT
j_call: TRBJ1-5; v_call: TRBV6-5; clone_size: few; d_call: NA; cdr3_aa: CASSYTALSNQPQHF; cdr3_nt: TGTGCCAGCAGTTACACGGCCCTTAGCAATCAGCCCCAGCATTTT
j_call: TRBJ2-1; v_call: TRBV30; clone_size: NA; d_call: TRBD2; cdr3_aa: CAWSVPGLAANEQFF; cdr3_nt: TGTGCCTGGAGTGTACCGGGACTAGCCGCCAATGAGCAGTTCTTC
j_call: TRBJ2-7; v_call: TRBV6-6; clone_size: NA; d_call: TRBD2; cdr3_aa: CASSFQTSGGYEQYF; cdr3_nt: TGTGCCAGCAGCTTTCAGACTAGCGGGGGCTACGAGCAGTACTTC
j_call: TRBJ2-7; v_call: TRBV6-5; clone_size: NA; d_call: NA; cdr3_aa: CASSYSSLVSYEQYF; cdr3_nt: TGTGCCAGCAGTTACTCTAGCCTAGTTTCCTACGAGCAGTACTTC
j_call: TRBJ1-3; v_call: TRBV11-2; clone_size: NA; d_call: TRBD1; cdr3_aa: CASSPRDRQLGRNTIYF; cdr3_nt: TGTGCCAGCAGCCCCCGGGACAGACAGCTTGGAAGAAACACCATATATTTT
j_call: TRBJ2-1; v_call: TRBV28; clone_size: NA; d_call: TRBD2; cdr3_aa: CASSLHGTSYHNEQFF; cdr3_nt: TGTGCCAGCAGTTTACATGGGACTAGCTACCACAATGAGCAGTTCTTC
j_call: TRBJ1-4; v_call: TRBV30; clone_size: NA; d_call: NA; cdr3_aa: CAWSVQGGEKLFF; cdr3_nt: TGTGCCTGGAGTGTACAAGGGGGTGAAAAACTGTTTTTT
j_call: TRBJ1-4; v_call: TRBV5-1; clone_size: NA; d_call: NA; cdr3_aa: CASSLGGYEKLFF; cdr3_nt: TGCGCCAGCAGCTTGGGGGGGTATGAAAAACTGTTTTTT
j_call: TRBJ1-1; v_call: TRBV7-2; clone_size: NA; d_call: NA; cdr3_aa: CASSLVVRSSGNTEAFF; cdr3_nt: TGTGCCAGCAGCTTAGTAGTGCGATCGAGTGGAAACACTGAAGCTTTCTTT
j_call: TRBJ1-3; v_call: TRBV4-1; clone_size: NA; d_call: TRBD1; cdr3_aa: CASSPTGLGNTIYF; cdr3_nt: TGCGCCAGCAGCCCGACAGGGTTAGGAAACACCATATATTTT
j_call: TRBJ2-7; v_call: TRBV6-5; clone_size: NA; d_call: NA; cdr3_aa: CASSLQGPYEQYF; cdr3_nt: TGTGCCAGCAGTTTGCAGGGTCCCTACGAGCAGTACTTC
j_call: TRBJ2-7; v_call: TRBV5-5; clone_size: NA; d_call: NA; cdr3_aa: CASSWPHRGPVPYEQYF; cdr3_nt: TGTGCCAGCAGCTGGCCCCACCGGGGCCCGGTCCCCTACGAGCAGTACTTC
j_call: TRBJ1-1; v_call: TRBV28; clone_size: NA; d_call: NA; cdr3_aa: CASSGPAGPEAFF; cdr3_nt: TGTGCCAGCAGTGGACCGGCCGGACCTGAAGCTTTCTTT
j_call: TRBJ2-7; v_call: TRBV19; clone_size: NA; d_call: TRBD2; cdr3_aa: CASSKGVGLAGDPEQYF; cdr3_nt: TGTGCCAGTAGTAAAGGGGTGGGACTAGCCGGCGATCCCGAGCAGTACTTC
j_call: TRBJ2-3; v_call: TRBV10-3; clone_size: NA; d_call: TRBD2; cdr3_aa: CAISGTSGSPTDTQYF; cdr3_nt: TGTGCCATCAGTGGGACTAGCGGGAGCCCTACAGATACGCAGTATTTT
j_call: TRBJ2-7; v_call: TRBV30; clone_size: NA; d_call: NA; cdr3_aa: CAWSGLGPYEQYF; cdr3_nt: TGTGCCTGGAGTGGGTTGGGACCCTACGAGCAGTACTTC
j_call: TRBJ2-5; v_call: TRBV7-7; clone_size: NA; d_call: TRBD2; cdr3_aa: CASSLGGPGGETQYF; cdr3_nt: TGTGCCAGCAGCTTAGGGGGCCCGGGGGGAGAGACCCAGTACTTC
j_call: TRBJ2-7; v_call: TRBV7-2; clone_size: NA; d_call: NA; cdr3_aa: CASSLGVIYEQYF; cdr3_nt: TGTGCCAGCAGCTTGGGGGTTATTTACGAGCAGTACTTC
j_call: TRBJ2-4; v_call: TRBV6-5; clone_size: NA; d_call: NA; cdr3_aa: CASSYGVAGKNIQYF; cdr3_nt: TGTGCCAGCAGTTACGGGGTTGCGGGCAAAAACATTCAGTACTTC
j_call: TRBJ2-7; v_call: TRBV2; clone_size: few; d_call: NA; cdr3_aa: CASSTGLEYF; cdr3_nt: TGTGCCAGCAGTACAGGGTTGGAGTACTTC
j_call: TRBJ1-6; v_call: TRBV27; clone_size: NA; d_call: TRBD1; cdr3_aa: CASSLARGLFSSPLHF; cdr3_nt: TGTGCCAGCAGTTTAGCCAGGGGGTTGTTTAGCTCACCCCTCCACTTT
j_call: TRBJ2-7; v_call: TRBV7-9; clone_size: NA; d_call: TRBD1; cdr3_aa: CASSAGQGVYEQYF; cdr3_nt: TGTGCCAGCAGCGCGGGACAGGGGGTCTACGAGCAGTACTTC
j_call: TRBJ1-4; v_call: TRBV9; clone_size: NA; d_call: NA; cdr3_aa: CASSVRMATNEKLFF; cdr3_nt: TGTGCCAGCAGCGTCCGGATGGCAACTAATGAAAAACTGTTTTTT
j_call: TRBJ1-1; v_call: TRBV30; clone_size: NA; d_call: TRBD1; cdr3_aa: CAWNFDREGTEAFF; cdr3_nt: TGTGCCTGGAACTTTGACAGGGAGGGCACTGAAGCTTTCTTT
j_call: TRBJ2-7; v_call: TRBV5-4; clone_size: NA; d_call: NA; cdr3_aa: CASSLEGSSSYEQYF; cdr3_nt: TGTGCCAGCAGCTTGGAGGGGTCTAGCTCCTACGAGCAGTACTTC
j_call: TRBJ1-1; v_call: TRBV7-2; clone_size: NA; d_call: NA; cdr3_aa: CASSLGSGSTEAFF; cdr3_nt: TGTGCCAGCAGCTTAGGGTCCGGGTCCACTGAAGCTTTCTTT
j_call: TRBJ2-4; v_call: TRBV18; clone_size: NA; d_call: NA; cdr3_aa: CASSGDHLFIQYF; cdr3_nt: TGTGCCAGCTCAGGGGACCACCTTTTTATTCAGTACTTC
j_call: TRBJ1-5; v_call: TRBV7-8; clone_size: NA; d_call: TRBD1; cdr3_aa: CASSLAGQGAPQHF; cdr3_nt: TGTGCCAGCAGCTTAGCAGGACAGGGGGCACCCCAGCATTTT
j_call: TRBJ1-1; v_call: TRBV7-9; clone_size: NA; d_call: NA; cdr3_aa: CASSSTNMNTEAFF; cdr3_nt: TGTGCCAGCAGCTCAACCAACATGAACACTGAAGCTTTCTTT
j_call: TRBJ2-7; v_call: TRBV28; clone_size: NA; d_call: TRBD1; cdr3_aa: CASSPYRDRVYEQYF; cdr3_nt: TGTGCCAGCAGTCCTTACCGGGACAGGGTCTACGAGCAGTACTTC
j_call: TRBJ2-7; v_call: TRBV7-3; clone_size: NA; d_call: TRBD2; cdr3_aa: CASSFLPGLAHEQYF; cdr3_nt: TGTGCCAGCAGCTTCCTTCCCGGACTAGCCCACGAGCAGTACTTC
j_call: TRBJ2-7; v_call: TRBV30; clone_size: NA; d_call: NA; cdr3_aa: CAWRSGDEQYF; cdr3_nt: TGTGCCTGGAGGTCGGGGGACGAGCAGTACTTC
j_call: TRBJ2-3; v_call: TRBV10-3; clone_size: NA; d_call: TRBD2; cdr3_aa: CAISESGADTQYF; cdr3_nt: TGTGCCATCAGCGAGAGCGGGGCAGATACGCAGTATTTT
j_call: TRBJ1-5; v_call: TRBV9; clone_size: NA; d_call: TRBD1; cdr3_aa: CASSRGQVGQPQHF; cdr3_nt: TGTGCCAGCAGCAGGGGACAGGTGGGTCAGCCCCAGCATTTT
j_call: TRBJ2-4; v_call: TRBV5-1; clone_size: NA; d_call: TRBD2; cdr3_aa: CASRPREGANIQYF; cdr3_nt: TGCGCCAGCAGGCCCAGGGAGGGTGCGAACATTCAGTACTTC
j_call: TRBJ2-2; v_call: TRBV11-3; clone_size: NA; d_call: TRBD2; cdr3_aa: CASSDQAGGPVGELFF; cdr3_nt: TGTGCCAGCAGCGACCAAGCGGGAGGGCCCGTCGGGGAGCTGTTTTTT
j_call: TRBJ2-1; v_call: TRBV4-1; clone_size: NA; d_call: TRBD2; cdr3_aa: CASSLSTSGYYNEQFF; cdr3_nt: TGCGCCAGCAGCCTATCGACTAGCGGGTACTACAATGAGCAGTTCTTC
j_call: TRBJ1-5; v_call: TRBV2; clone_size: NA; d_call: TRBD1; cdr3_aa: CASSAGQGHSNQPQHF; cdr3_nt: TGTGCCAGCAGTGCTGGACAGGGCCATAGCAATCAGCCCCAGCATTTT
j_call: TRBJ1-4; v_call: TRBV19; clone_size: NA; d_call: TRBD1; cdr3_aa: CASSTRDRGIGKLFF; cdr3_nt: TGTGCCAGTAGTACAAGGGACAGGGGTATCGGCAAACTGTTTTTT